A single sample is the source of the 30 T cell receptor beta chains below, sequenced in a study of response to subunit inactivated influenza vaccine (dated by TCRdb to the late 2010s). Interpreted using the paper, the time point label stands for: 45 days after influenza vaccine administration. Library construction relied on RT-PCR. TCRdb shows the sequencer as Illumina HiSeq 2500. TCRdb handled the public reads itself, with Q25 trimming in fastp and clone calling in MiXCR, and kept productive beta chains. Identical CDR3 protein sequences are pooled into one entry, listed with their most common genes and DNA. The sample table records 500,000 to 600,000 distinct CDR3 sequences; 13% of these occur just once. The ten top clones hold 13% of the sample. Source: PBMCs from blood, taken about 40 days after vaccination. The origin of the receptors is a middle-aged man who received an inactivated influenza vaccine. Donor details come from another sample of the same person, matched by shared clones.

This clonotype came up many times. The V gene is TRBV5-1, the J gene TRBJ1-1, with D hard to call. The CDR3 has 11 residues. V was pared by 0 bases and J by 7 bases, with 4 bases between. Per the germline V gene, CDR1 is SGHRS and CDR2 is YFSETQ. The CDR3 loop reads CASSLDSEAFF. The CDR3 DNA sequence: TGCGCCAGCAGCTTGGACAGTGAAGCTTTCTTT.

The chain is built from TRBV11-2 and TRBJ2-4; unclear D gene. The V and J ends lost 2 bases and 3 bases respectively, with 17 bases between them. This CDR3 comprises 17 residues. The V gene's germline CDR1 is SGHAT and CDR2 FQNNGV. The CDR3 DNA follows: TGTGCCAGCAGCTTAATCGTAAGTATACCTGACAAAAACATTCAGTACTTC. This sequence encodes CASSLIVSIPDKNIQYF.

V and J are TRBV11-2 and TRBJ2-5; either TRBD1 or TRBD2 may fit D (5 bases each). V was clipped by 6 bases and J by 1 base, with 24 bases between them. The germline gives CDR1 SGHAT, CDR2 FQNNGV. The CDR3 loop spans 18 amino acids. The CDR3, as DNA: TGTGCCAGCAGACAAACCTCATGGACGGGGCGTTCCCAAGAGACCCAGTACTTC. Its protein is CASRQTSWTGRSQETQYF.

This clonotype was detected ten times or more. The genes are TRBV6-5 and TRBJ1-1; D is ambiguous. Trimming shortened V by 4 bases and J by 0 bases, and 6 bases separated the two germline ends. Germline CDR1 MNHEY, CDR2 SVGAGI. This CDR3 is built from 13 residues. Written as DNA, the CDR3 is TGTGCCAGCAGTTGGGTGGTGAACACTGAAGCTTTCTTT. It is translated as CASSWVVNTEAFF.

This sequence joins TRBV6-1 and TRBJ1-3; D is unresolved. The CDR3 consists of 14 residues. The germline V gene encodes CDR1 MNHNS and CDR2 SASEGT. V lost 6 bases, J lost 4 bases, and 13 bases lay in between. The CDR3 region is CASSGEPGGNTIYF. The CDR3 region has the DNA TGTGCCAGCAGCGGGGAGCCAGGAGGAAACACCATATATTTT.

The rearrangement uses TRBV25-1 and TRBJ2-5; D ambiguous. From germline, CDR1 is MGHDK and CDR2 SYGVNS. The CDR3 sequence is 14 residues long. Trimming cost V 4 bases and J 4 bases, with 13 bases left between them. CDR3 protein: CASSATTSLETQYF. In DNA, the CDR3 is TGTGCCAGCAGTGCCACGACATCTTTAGAGACCCAGTACTTC.

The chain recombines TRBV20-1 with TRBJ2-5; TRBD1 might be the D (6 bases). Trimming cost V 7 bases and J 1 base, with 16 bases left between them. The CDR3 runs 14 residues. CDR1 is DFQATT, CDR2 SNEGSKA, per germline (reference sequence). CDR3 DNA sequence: TGCAGTGGGGGGCAGGCTCCGAGCCAAGAGACCCAGTACTTC. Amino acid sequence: CSGGQAPSQETQYF.

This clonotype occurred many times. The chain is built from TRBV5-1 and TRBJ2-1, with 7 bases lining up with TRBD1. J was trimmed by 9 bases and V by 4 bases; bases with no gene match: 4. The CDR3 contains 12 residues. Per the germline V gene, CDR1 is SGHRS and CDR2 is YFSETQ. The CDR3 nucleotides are TGCGCCAGCAGCCACGCAGGGGGTGAGCAGTTCTTC. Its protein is CASSHAGGEQFF.

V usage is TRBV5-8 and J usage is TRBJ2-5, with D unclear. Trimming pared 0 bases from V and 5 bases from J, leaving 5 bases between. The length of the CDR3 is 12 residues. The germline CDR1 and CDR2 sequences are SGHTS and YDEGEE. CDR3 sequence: CASSLVIETQYF. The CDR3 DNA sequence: TGTGCCAGCAGCTTGGTTATCGAGACCCAGTACTTC.

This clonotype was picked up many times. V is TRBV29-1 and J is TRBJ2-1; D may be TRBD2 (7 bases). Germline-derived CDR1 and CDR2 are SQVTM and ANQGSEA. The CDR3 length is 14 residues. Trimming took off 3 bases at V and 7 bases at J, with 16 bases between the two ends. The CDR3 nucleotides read TGCAGCGTTGATGCGGGGGCGTTAGGGAATGAGCAGTTCTTC. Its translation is CSVDAGALGNEQFF.

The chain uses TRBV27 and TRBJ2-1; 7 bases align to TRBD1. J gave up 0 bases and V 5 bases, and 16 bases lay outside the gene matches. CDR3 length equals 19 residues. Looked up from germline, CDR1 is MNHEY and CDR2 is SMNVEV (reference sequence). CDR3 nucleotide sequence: TGTGCCAGCAGTAAAACCCGGACAGGCCCTAACCGCTCCTACAATGAGCAGTTCTTC. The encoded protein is CASSKTRTGPNRSYNEQFF.

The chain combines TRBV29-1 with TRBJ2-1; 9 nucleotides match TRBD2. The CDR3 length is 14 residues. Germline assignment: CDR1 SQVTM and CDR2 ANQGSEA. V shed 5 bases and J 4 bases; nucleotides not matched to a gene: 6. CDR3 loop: CSVPSLAGYNEQFF. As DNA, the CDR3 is TGCAGCGTTCCCTCCCTAGCGGGGTACAATGAGCAGTTCTTC.

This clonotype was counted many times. The CDR3 loop reads CASSLDRGTAFF. DNA for the CDR3: TGTGCCAGCAGCTTGGACAGGGGGACGGCTTTCTTT. V is TRBV7-2 and J is TRBJ1-1; 10 bases agree with TRBD1. This CDR3 region has 12 residues. J lost 11 bases, V lost 3 bases, and 3 bases had no gene match. The germline V gene encodes CDR1 SGHTA and CDR2 FQGNSA.

CDR3 amino acids: CASSYPGQGAGEQFF. As DNA, the CDR3 is TGTGCCAGCAGTTACCCAGGACAGGGGGCTGGTGAGCAGTTCTTC. V is TRBV6-5 and J is TRBJ2-1, with 11 bases aligning to TRBD1. CDR3 length: 15 residues. The ends lost 2 bases at V and 9 bases at J; junction bases unmatched: 6. Germline assignment: CDR1 MNHEY and CDR2 SVGAGI.

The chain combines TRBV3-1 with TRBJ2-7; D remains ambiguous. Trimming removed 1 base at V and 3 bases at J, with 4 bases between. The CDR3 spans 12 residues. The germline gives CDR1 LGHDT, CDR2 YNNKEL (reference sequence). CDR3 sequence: CASSQARYEQYF. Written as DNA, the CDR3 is TGTGCCAGCAGCCAAGCTCGCTACGAGCAGTACTTC.

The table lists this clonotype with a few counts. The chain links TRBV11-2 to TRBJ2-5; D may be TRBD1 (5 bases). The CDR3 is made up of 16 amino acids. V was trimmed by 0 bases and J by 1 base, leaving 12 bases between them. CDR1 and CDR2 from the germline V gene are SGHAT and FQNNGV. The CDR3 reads CASSLEWTSIQETQYF. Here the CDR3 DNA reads TGTGCCAGCAGCTTAGAGTGGACATCAATCCAAGAGACCCAGTACTTC.

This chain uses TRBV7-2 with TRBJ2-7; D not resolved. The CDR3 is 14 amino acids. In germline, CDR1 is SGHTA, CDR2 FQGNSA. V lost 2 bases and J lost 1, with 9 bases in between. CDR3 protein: CASSLSIPSYEQYF. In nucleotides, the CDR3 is TGTGCCAGCAGCTTATCCATCCCTTCCTACGAGCAGTACTTC.

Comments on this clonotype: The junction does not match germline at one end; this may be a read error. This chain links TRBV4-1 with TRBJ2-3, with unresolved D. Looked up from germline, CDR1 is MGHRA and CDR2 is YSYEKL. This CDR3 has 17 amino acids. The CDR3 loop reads CASSPRLVNPSTDTQYF. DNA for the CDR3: TGTGCCAGCAGCCCGCGGCTGGTCAATCCTAGCACAGATACGCAGTATTTT.

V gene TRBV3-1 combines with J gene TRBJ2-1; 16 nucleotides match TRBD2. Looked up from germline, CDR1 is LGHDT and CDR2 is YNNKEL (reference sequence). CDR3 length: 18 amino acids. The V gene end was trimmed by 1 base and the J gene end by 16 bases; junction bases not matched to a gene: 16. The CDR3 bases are TGTGCCAGCAGCCAAGGGGGACTAGCGGGAGGGCCCGGGGCCAGAACCTTCTTC. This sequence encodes CASSQGGLAGGPGARTFF.

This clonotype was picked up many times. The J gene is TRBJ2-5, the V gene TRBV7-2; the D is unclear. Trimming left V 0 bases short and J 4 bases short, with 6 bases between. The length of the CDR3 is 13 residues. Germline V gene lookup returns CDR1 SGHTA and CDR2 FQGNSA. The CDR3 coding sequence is TGTGCCAGCAGCTTAGCTCCCGGAGAGACCCAGTACTTC. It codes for CASSLAPGETQYF.

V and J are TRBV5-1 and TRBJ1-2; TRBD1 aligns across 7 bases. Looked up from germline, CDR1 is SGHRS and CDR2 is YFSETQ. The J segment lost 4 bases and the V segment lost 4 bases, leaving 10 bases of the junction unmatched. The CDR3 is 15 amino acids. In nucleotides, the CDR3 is TGCGCCAGCAGCCCGTCTCCGGGACAGACCTATGGCTACACCTTC. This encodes CASSPSPGQTYGYTF. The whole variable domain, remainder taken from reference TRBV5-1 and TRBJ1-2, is KAGVTQTPRYLIKTRGQQVTLSCSPISGHRSVSWYQQTPGQGLQFLFEYFSETQRNKGNFPGRFSGRQFSNSRSEMNVSTLELGDSALYLCASSPSPGQTYGYTFGSGTRLTVV.

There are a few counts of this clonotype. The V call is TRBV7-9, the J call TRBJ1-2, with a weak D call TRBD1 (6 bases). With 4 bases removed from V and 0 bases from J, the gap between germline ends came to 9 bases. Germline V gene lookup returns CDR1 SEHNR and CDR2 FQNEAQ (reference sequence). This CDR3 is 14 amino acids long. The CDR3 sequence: CASSWDIANYGYTF. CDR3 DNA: TGTGCCAGCAGCTGGGACATAGCTAACTATGGCTACACCTTC. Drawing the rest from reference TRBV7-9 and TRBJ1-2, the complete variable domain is DTGVSQNPRHKITKRGQNVTFRCDPISEHNRLYWYRQTLGQGPEFLTYFQNEAQLEKSRLLSDRFSAERPKGSFSTLEIQRTEQGDSAMYLCASSWDIANYGYTFGSGTRLTVV.

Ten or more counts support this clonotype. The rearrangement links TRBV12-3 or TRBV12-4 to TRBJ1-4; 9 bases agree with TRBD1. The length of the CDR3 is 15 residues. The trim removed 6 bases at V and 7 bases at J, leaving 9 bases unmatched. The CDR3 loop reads CASRPRTGEGEKLFF. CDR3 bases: TGTGCCAGCAGGCCAAGGACAGGGGAGGGTGAAAAACTGTTTTTT.

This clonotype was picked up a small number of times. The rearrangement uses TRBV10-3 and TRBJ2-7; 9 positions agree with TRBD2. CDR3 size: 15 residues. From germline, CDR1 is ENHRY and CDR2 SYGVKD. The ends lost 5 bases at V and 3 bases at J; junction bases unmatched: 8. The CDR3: CAISPPGLAVYEQYF. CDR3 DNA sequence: TGTGCCATCAGTCCCCCGGGACTAGCTGTCTACGAGCAGTACTTC.

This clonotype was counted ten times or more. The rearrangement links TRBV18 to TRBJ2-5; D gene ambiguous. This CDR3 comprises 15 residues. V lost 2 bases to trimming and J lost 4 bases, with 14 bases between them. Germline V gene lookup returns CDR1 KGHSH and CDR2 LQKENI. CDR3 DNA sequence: TGTGCCAGCTCACCATGGGCCCCCGCGGCAGAGACCCAGTACTTC. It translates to CASSPWAPAAETQYF.

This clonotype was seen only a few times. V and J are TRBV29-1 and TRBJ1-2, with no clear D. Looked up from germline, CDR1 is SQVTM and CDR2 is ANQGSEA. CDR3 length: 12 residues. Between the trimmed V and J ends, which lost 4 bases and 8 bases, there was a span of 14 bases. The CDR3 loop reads CSVAGILLGYTF. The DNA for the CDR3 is TGCAGCGTTGCCGGGATACTTCTAGGCTACACCTTC.

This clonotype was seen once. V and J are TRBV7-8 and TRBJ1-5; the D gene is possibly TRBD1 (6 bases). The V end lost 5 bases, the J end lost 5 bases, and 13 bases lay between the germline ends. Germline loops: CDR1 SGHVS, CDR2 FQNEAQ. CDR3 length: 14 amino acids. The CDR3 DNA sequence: TGTGCCAGCAGCCCCTCGACAGGAGATCAGCCCCAGCATTTT. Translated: CASSPSTGDQPQHF.

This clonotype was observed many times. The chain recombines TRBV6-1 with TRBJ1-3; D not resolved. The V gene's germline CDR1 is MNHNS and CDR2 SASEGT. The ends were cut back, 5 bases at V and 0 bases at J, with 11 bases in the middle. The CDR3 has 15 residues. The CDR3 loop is CASSPPQSSGNTIYF. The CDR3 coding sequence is TGTGCCAGCAGTCCCCCCCAGAGCTCTGGAAACACCATATATTTT.

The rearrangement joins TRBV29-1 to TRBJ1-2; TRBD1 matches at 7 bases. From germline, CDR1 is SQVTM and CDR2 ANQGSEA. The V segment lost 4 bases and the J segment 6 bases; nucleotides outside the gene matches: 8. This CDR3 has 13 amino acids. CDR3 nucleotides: TGCAGCGTTGCCCGACAGGGCTTTAATGGCTACACCTTC. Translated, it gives CSVARQGFNGYTF.

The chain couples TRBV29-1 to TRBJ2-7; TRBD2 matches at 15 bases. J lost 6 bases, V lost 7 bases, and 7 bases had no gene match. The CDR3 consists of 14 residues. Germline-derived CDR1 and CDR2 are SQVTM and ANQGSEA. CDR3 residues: CSGLGLAGGSEQYF. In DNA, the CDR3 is TGCAGCGGGTTGGGACTAGCGGGAGGAAGCGAGCAGTACTTC.